What follows are 32 T cell receptor beta chains derived from one specimen sequenced in a study of cytomegalovirus exposure and HLA in healthy donors. TCRdb's table, derived via immunoSEQ multiplex PCR, lists solely in-frame clones and lacks some. The sample has fewer than 400,000 clones; nearly 90% are singletons. Sequenced material: PBMCs. The receptors stem from a man aged 25 to 45 in good health and CMV-seronegative.

This clone was detected many times. The chain is built from TRBV27 and TRBJ2-4; D gene uncertain. Between the trimmed V and J ends, which lost 2 bases and 3 bases, there was a span of 8 bases. The CDR3 has 14 amino acids. Per germline, CDR1 MNHEY and CDR2 SMNVEV (reference sequence). CDR3 loop: CASSLLSRKNIQYF. DNA for the CDR3: TGTGCCAGCAGTTTACTGAGCCGCAAAAACATTCAGTACTTC.

This clone was picked up a small number of times. The chain is built from TRBV19 and TRBJ2-3; tentative D call: TRBD2 (6 bases). V lost 2 bases, J lost 6 bases, and 9 bases lay in between. CDR3 length: 13 residues. Germline assignment: CDR1 LNHDA and CDR2 SQIVND (reference sequence). The CDR3 spells CASSISRGDTQYF. Written as DNA, the CDR3 is TGTGCCAGTAGTATATCTCGGGGGGATACGCAGTATTTT.

V usage is TRBV6-6 and J usage is TRBJ1-2; the D is unclear. V was pared by 2 bases and J by 6 bases, with 4 bases between. This CDR3 has 11 residues. CDR1 is MNHNY, CDR2 SVGAGI, per germline (reference sequence). The CDR3 sequence: CASSYVDGYTF. For the CDR3, the DNA is TGTGCCAGCAGTTACGTCGATGGCTACACCTTC.

The V and J genes are TRBV6-5 and TRBJ2-7, with D possibly matching TRBD1 (6 bases). This CDR3 is 15 amino acids long. The V gene lost 6 bases and the J gene lost 5 bases, with 20 bases spanning the gap. Looked up from germline, CDR1 is MNHEY and CDR2 is SVGAGI. The chain's CDR3 is CASRKRLGAQDEQYF. The CDR3 DNA is TGTGCCAGCAGGAAGAGGTTGGGGGCTCAGGACGAGCAGTACTTC.

The gene calls are TRBV2 and TRBJ2-5, with 7 nucleotides matching TRBD2. The germline V gene encodes CDR1 SNHLY and CDR2 FYNNEI. The CDR3 has 16 residues. J gave up 1 base and V 3 bases, and 8 bases lay outside the gene matches. Written as DNA, the CDR3 is TGTGCCAGCAGTGATGAGATGGCGGGGGTCCAAGAGACCCAGTACTTC. Translating gives CASSDEMAGVQETQYF.

A single count supports this clone. This rearrangement joins TRBV5-1 to TRBJ2-5, with D uncertain. V lost 0 bases and J 0 bases, leaving 9 bases between the germline ends. The germline CDR1 and CDR2 sequences are SGHRS and YFSETQ. CDR3 length equals 15 residues. The CDR3 nucleotides are TGCGCCAGCAGCTTGGCTGCAGGCCACCAAGAGACCCAGTACTTC. Protein product: CASSLAAGHQETQYF.

The chain joins TRBV5-1 to TRBJ2-1; TRBD1 agrees at 8 bases. With V trimmed by 7 bases and J by 2 bases, 14 bases remained unmatched. This CDR3 has 17 amino acids. Germline V gives CDR1 SGHRS, CDR2 YFSETQ. The CDR3 nucleotides read TGCGCCAGCGCAACAGGGGGTTTTGGGATAACCTACAATGAGCAGTTCTTC. This codes for CASATGGFGITYNEQFF.

The V and J genes are TRBV4-3 and TRBJ1-1; D is possibly TRBD1 (5 bases). This CDR3 spans 15 amino acids. Trimming stripped 0 bases from V and 4 bases from J, with 12 bases between. Germline loops: CDR1 LGHNA, CDR2 YSLEER. The CDR3: CASSQDRQGGTEAFF. CDR3 bases: TGCGCCAGCAGCCAAGATCGGCAGGGAGGCACTGAAGCTTTCTTT.

The gene calls are TRBV7-2 and TRBJ2-5; 9 positions match TRBD1. CDR1 and CDR2 from the germline V gene are SGHTA and FQGNSA. V gave up 6 bases and J gave up 5 bases; unmatched junction bases: 13. The CDR3 contains 16 residues. The CDR3 coding sequence is TGTGCCAGCAGTCTTGGTGGGACAGGGCCTCGGGAGACCCAGTACTTC. The encoded protein is CASSLGGTGPRETQYF.

This chain links TRBV9 with TRBJ1-1; 7 bases fit TRBD1. The germline V gene has CDR1 SGDLS and CDR2 YYNGEE. CDR3 length equals 14 residues. Trimming cost V 2 bases and J 0 bases; bases outside gene matches: 1. CDR3 region: CASSVGQMNTEAFF. DNA for the CDR3: TGTGCCAGCAGCGTGGGACAGATGAACACTGAAGCTTTCTTT. Supplemented by reference TRBV9 and TRBJ1-1, the full variable domain reads DSGVTQTPKHLITATGQRVTLRCSPRSGDLSVYWYQQSLDQGLQFLIQYYNGEERAKGNILERFSAQQFPDLHSELNLSSLELGDSALYFCASSVGQMNTEAFFGQGTRLTVV.

The gene calls are TRBV5-6 and TRBJ1-2, with D tentatively TRBD1 (5 bases). The CDR3 has 13 amino acids. Trimming removed 4 bases from V and 6 bases from J, with 13 bases in between. Germline values: CDR1 SGHDT, CDR2 YYEEEE. The CDR3 DNA reads TGTGCCAGCAGCCTTGAACGGGGGAATGGCTACACCTTC. Residues: CASSLERGNGYTF.

Points on this clone: The sample holds other DNA sequences that translate to the same CDR3. V and J are TRBV5-1 and TRBJ1-4; 8 bases match TRBD1. Germline values: CDR1 SGHRS, CDR2 YFSETQ. The CDR3 covers 14 residues. V was clipped by 2 bases and J by 5 bases; unmatched bases: 2. CDR3 nucleotide sequence: TGCGCCAGCAGCTTCGGACAGGGCAATGAAAAACTGTTTTTT. This codes for CASSFGQGNEKLFF.

V and J are TRBV6-6 and TRBJ2-3; unclear D gene. The V end lost 6 bases, the J end lost 14 bases, and 21 bases lay between the germline ends. The CDR3 spans 13 residues. The germline gives CDR1 MNHNY, CDR2 SVGAGI (reference sequence). In nucleotides, the CDR3 is TGTGCCAGCAGCTACGCCTCCTCCTCGTACAGGTATTTT. Amino acid sequence: CASSYASSSYRYF.

The chain carries TRBV5-6 and TRBJ2-3; 8 nucleotides match TRBD2. The CDR3 has 16 amino acids. Per the germline V gene, CDR1 is SGHDT and CDR2 is YYEEEE. The V and J ends lost 4 bases and 3 bases, in that order; junction bases with no gene match: 10. CDR3 sequence: CASSTRGGHLTDTQYF. The CDR3 region has the DNA TGTGCCAGCAGCACCCGGGGGGGCCACTTGACAGATACGCAGTATTTT.

The rearrangement joins TRBV6-5 to TRBJ1-2; D unresolved. From germline, CDR1 is MNHEY and CDR2 SVGAGI. Trimming pared 6 bases from V and 5 bases from J, leaving 16 bases between. The CDR3 consists of 14 residues. The CDR3 bases are TGTGCCAGCAGCCCTTACGGGGATTTGTATGGCTACACCTTC. This codes for CASSPYGDLYGYTF.

This chain links TRBV30 with TRBJ1-2; weak D call: TRBD1 (6 bases). The V gene lost 1 base and the J gene lost 4 bases, with 16 bases spanning the gap. This CDR3 has 15 amino acids. Germline V lookup: CDR1 GTSNPN, CDR2 SVGIG (reference sequence). This CDR3 reads CAWSGGQQRRYGYTF. In DNA, the CDR3 is TGTGCCTGGAGTGGAGGACAGCAAAGGCGCTATGGCTACACCTTC.

The chain has TRBV5-6 and TRBJ2-5; 8 bases line up with TRBD1. CDR1 is SGHDT and CDR2 is YYEEEE in the germline V gene. This CDR3 comprises 15 residues. V was clipped by 2 bases and J by 5 bases; unmatched bases: 8. The CDR3 loop is CASSFSARGHETQYF. In DNA, the CDR3 is TGTGCCAGCAGCTTTAGCGCCAGGGGGCATGAGACCCAGTACTTC.

The rearrangement links TRBV7-9 to TRBJ2-3; D not certain. V lost 0 bases to trimming and J lost 1 base, with 5 bases between them. The CDR3 loop spans 14 amino acids. Germline V CDR1 and CDR2: SEHNR, FQNEAQ (reference sequence). DNA for the CDR3: TGTGCCAGCAGCTTAGCCCCCGGCACAGATACGCAGTATTTT. This translates into CASSLAPGTDTQYF.

The rearrangement links TRBV5-1 to TRBJ1-6, with TRBD1 matching 10 bases. V shed 4 bases and J 6 bases; nucleotides not matched to a gene: 7. The CDR3 totals 16 residues. Germline CDR1 reads SGHRS; CDR2 reads YFSETQ. The CDR3 sequence: CASSPSTGGPNSPLHF. CDR3 sequence (DNA): TGCGCCAGCAGCCCATCGACAGGGGGCCCTAATTCACCCCTCCACTTT.

CDR3 residues: CASSDRFNYGYTF. In nucleotides, the CDR3 is TGTGCCAGCAGTGACAGGTTTAACTATGGCTACACCTTC. The chain has TRBV6-1 and TRBJ1-2; D gene unclear. CDR1 and CDR2 (germline): MNHNS, SASEGT. This CDR3 has 13 amino acids. Trimming left V 3 bases short and J 1 base short, with 6 bases between.

V gene TRBV9 combines with J gene TRBJ2-1, with unresolved D. The CDR3 runs 16 residues. Looked up from germline, CDR1 is SGDLS and CDR2 is YYNGEE. Trimming removed 3 bases at V and 9 bases at J, with 22 bases between. The CDR3 protein is CASSGPKASEVGEQFF. In DNA form, the CDR3 reads TGTGCCAGCAGCGGTCCAAAAGCTAGTGAAGTTGGTGAGCAGTTCTTC. Combining the CDR3 with reference TRBV9 and TRBJ2-1 gives the whole variable domain DSGVTQTPKHLITATGQRVTLRCSPRSGDLSVYWYQQSLDQGLQFLIQYYNGEERAKGNILERFSAQQFPDLHSELNLSSLELGDSALYFCASSGPKASEVGEQFFGPGTRLTVL.

CDR3 DNA: TGCAGTGCTAACAGCCTCTATGGCTACACCTTC. Translation gives CSANSLYGYTF. The chain employs TRBV20-1 and TRBJ1-2; D unclear. Germline loops: CDR1 DFQATT, CDR2 SNEGSKA (reference sequence). V lost 4 bases to trimming and J lost 4 bases, with 7 bases between them. The CDR3 has 11 amino acids.

The rearrangement uses TRBV5-6 and TRBJ2-6; D might be TRBD1 (5 bases). Germline V gene data show CDR1 as SGHDT and CDR2 as YYEEEE. With 1 base removed from V and 0 bases from J, the gap between germline ends came to 14 bases. The CDR3 contains 18 residues. The CDR3 sequence is CASSLFQGSSSGANVLTF. CDR3 nucleotide sequence: TGTGCCAGCAGCTTGTTCCAGGGATCGAGCTCTGGGGCCAACGTCCTGACTTTC.

This clone was seen only a few times. The chain employs TRBV19 and TRBJ1-1; TRBD1 is a possible D gene (5 bases). V lost 5 bases and J lost 6, with 16 bases in between. CDR1 is LNHDA and CDR2 is SQIVND in the germline V gene (reference sequence). This CDR3 contains 14 residues. As DNA, the CDR3 is TGTGCCAGTAGTCCCACCCCAGGGTACCCTGAAGCTTTCTTT. Its translation is CASSPTPGYPEAFF.

The gene calls are TRBV27 and TRBJ1-1, with 8 bases fitting TRBD1. CDR1 and CDR2 (germline): MNHEY, SMNVEV (reference sequence). J lost 0 bases, V lost 2 bases, and 5 bases had no gene match. CDR3 length: 16 residues. The CDR3 nucleotides are TGTGCCAGCAGTTTACAGGGGGCTCTAATGAACACTGAAGCTTTCTTT. Its protein product is CASSLQGALMNTEAFF.

The chain is built from TRBV6-1 and TRBJ1-2; no definite D call. The CDR3 spans 10 residues. Germline V lookup: CDR1 MNHNS, CDR2 SASEGT. V lost 6 bases and J 8 bases, leaving 7 bases between the germline ends. CDR3 protein: CASRMGGYTF. The CDR3 bases are TGTGCCAGCAGGATGGGCGGCTACACCTTC.

The V call is TRBV5-6, the J call TRBJ1-2; D might be TRBD1 (5 bases). Germline V gene data show CDR1 as SGHDT and CDR2 as YYEEEE. Deletions cut 2 bases from V and 5 bases from J, with 13 bases between. The CDR3 is 14 amino acids. The CDR3 region is CASSLRQFLYGYTF. The DNA of the CDR3 is TGTGCCAGCAGCTTAAGACAGTTCCTTTATGGCTACACCTTC.

The CDR3 here is CASSDLGQAVNEQFF. CDR3 in DNA: TGTGCCAGCAGTGACCTGGGACAGGCGGTAAATGAGCAGTTCTTC. The V and J genes are TRBV6-6 and TRBJ2-1; 8 nucleotides agree with TRBD1. Germline loops: CDR1 MNHNY, CDR2 SVGAGI (reference sequence). V lost 5 bases and J lost 7; bases outside the gene matches: 10. CDR3 length: 15 amino acids.

The chain is built from TRBV5-1 and TRBJ1-1; 8 nucleotides line up with TRBD1. In germline, CDR1 is SGHRS, CDR2 YFSETQ. The CDR3 extends over 17 amino acids. Trimming cost V 5 bases and J 0 bases; bases outside gene matches: 12. DNA for the CDR3: TGCGCCAGCAGGGATACACCGGACAGGGAATTGAACACTGAAGCTTTCTTT. Its protein product is CASRDTPDRELNTEAFF.

The CDR3 spells CASSGGLAGAPAGELFF. In DNA, the CDR3 is TGCGCCAGCAGCGGCGGACTAGCGGGGGCCCCGGCGGGGGAGCTGTTTTTT. The rearrangement joins TRBV5-1 to TRBJ2-2; 13 bases fit TRBD2. CDR3 length: 17 amino acids. Germline V CDR1 and CDR2: SGHRS, YFSETQ. Germline trimming cut 4 bases from V and 8 bases from J; bases unmatched to any gene: 11.

The J gene is TRBJ2-3, the V gene TRBV7-7; 7 nucleotides line up with TRBD1. The CDR3 loop spans 15 amino acids. Germline trimming cut 5 bases from V and 6 bases from J; bases unmatched to any gene: 11. Germline V lookup: CDR1 SSHAT, CDR2 FNYEAQ (reference sequence). The CDR3, as DNA: TGTGCCAGCAGCCGGGGACAGCTCTCAATGGATACGCAGTATTTT. Protein sequence: CASSRGQLSMDTQYF.

The chain has TRBV6-1 and TRBJ2-7, with D possibly matching TRBD1 (6 bases). This CDR3 comprises 15 residues. V was cut by 8 bases and J by 5 bases, with 22 bases left in between. CDR1 is MNHNS and CDR2 is SASEGT in the germline V gene. CDR3 residues: CASLRDKSGTNEQYF. The CDR3 DNA reads as TGTGCCAGCCTTAGAGATAAATCCGGGACAAACGAGCAGTACTTC.